These 9 T cell receptor beta chains were sequenced from one sample in a study of blood T cell repertoires in COVID-19. The repertoire was sequenced with immunoSEQ multiplex PCR; TCRdb's copy has only in-frame clones and lacks some. The table records about 220,000 clones, roughly 84% of them present only once. The specimen sequenced was peripheral blood. Receptors were obtained from a woman of 80 years or more with acute or convalescent COVID-19.

The V gene is TRBV5-1, the J gene TRBJ1-2, with 8 positions matching TRBD1. J lost 5 bases, V lost 4 bases, and 7 bases had no gene match. The CDR3 has 14 residues. Germline CDR1 and CDR2: SGHRS and YFSETQ. This CDR3 is CASSRGTGDYGYTF. The DNA of the CDR3 is TGCGCCAGCAGCCGAGGGACAGGCGATTATGGCTACACCTTC.

V usage is TRBV28 and J usage is TRBJ1-1; 9 bases are a match to TRBD1. CDR1 and CDR2 (germline): MDHEN, SYDVKM. This CDR3 is built from 15 residues. Losses at the gene ends were 6 bases for V and 5 bases for J; bases not matched to a gene: 10. Here the CDR3 DNA reads TGTGCCAGCAGCACGGACAGGGGTTGGCGGACTGAAGCTTTCTTT. This gives the protein CASSTDRGWRTEAFF.

The rearrangement links TRBV15 to TRBJ1-2; TRBD1 matches 9 bases. The germline gives CDR1 LNHNV, CDR2 YYDKDF (reference sequence). V shed 3 bases and J 8 bases; nucleotides not matched to a gene: 10. The CDR3 loop spans 15 amino acids. CDR3 in amino acids: CATSSPGTGSIGYTF. The CDR3 DNA reads as TGTGCCACCAGCAGCCCCGGGACAGGGAGTATCGGCTACACCTTC.

V gene TRBV27 combines with J gene TRBJ1-5; no reliable D call. The CDR3 consists of 13 residues. Per germline, CDR1 MNHEY and CDR2 SMNVEV (reference sequence). V lost 5 bases to trimming and J lost 6 bases, with 11 bases between them. CDR3 DNA sequence: TGTGCCAGCAGTCCCGGGAGGAGTCAGCCCCAGCATTTT. This translates into CASSPGRSQPQHF.

This sequence joins TRBV7-2 and TRBJ2-7, with 8 bases identical to TRBD2. CDR1 and CDR2 (germline): SGHTA, FQGNSA. The V gene end was trimmed by 3 bases and the J gene end by 2 bases; junction bases not matched to a gene: 0. The CDR3 has 13 amino acids. CDR3 sequence reads: CASSFGGAYEQYF. The CDR3 DNA is TGTGCCAGCAGCTTCGGGGGGGCCTACGAGCAGTACTTC. The whole variable domain, remainder taken from reference TRBV7-2 and TRBJ2-7, is GAGVSQSPSNKVTEKGKDVELRCDPISGHTALYWYRQSLGQGLEFLIYFQGNSAPDKSGLPSDRFSAERTGGSVSTLTIQRTQQEDSAVYLCASSFGGAYEQYFGPGTRLTVT.

The V call is TRBV15, the J call TRBJ1-1; D is ambiguous. This CDR3 has 14 amino acids. Germline loops: CDR1 LNHNV, CDR2 YYDKDF (reference sequence). Trimming pared 9 bases from V and 3 bases from J, leaving 17 bases between. The CDR3 nucleotides read TGTGCCACGCAGTCAGGAGGTGGAGACACTGAAGCTTTCTTT. Protein: CATQSGGGDTEAFF.

This chain connects TRBV7-9 to TRBJ1-4; TRBD1 agrees at 7 bases. V lost 1 base and J lost 6; bases outside the gene matches: 8. Germline assignment: CDR1 SEHNR and CDR2 FQNEAQ (reference sequence). The CDR3 length is 16 residues. CDR3 residues: CASSLEVGQWDEKLFF. The DNA for the CDR3 is TGTGCCAGCAGCTTAGAAGTGGGACAGTGGGATGAAAAACTGTTTTTT.

The chain employs TRBV6-5 and TRBJ2-7, with D possibly TRBD1 on 6 matching bases. CDR1 MNHEY and CDR2 SVGAGI come from the germline V gene. V lost 1 base to trimming and J lost 4 bases, with 11 bases between them. This CDR3 is 14 amino acids long. CDR3 in DNA: TGTGCCAGCAGTTACTTGGACAGAAATTACGAGCAGTACTTC. It translates to CASSYLDRNYEQYF.

The rearrangement links TRBV5-6 to TRBJ1-5; perhaps TRBD1 as D (6 bases). Germline V gives CDR1 SGHDT, CDR2 YYEEEE. This CDR3 is 16 amino acids long. The ends were cut back, 1 base at V and 3 bases at J, with 14 bases in the middle. The CDR3 DNA reads as TGTGCCAGCAGCTTGTCGGGGGGGGCGATCAATCAGCCCCAGCATTTT. It yields the protein CASSLSGGAINQPQHF.